This passage covers 21 T cell receptor beta chains from one sample sequenced in a study of Graves' ophthalmopathy and Graves' hyperthyroidism. The authors amplified TCR beta CDR3 regions from RNA transcripts. First-round RT-PCR relied on HTBI primers, and a second-round multiplex PCR came next. TCRdb itself ran the multiplex PCR reads through MiXCR, one entry per CDR3 protein. The data hold 450,000 to 600,000 distinct CDR3 sequences, with under 45% observed a single time. The sequenced sample was peripheral blood or thyroid tissue (not recorded which). Source of these receptors: an adult man with Graves' hyperthyroidism.

This clonotype was counted a single time. The chain combines TRBV20-1 with TRBJ1-1, with TRBD1 matching 8 bases. The V gene's germline CDR1 is DFQATT and CDR2 SNEGSKA (reference sequence). J lost 1 base, V lost 3 bases, and 7 bases had no gene match. This CDR3 is built from 15 residues. The CDR3 sequence is CSASEDRVRNTEAFF. The DNA of the CDR3 is TGCAGTGCTAGTGAGGACAGGGTAAGGAACACTGAAGCTTTCTTT.

The chain recombines TRBV5-1 with TRBJ2-5, with 11 bases aligning to TRBD1. Germline CDR1 is SGHRS and CDR2 is YFSETQ. With V trimmed by 2 bases and J by 5 bases, 8 bases remained unmatched. This CDR3 is built from 16 residues. CDR3 sequence reads: CASSFRDRGIAETQYF. The CDR3 DNA reads as TGCGCCAGCAGCTTCCGGGACAGGGGGATCGCGGAGACCCAGTACTTC. Using reference TRBV5-1 and TRBJ2-5 for the parts outside the CDR3, the full variable domain is KAGVTQTPRYLIKTRGQQVTLSCSPISGHRSVSWYQQTPGQGLQFLFEYFSETQRNKGNFPGRFSGRQFSNSRSEMNVSTLELGDSALYLCASSFRDRGIAETQYFGPGTRLLVL.

The chain has TRBV7-4 and TRBJ2-5; 11 bases line up with TRBD2. Matching the DNA end better, TRBJ2-1 makes the J call doubtful. The CDR3 is made up of 15 amino acids. Germline CDR1 SGHVT, CDR2 SQSDAQ. The CDR3, as DNA: TGTGCCAGCAGCCTTAGCGGGAGGGTCAATGATGAGCAGTTCTTC. Its protein is CASSLSGRVNDEQFF.

This clonotype was seen a handful of times. The V and J genes are TRBV4-1 and TRBJ1-6, with unresolved D. The germline CDR1 and CDR2 sequences are MGHRA and YSYEKL. V lost 0 bases, J lost 9 bases, and 21 bases lay in between. The CDR3 contains 18 residues. CDR3 residues: CASSQDLGLSRRGSPLHF. As DNA, the CDR3 is TGCGCCAGCAGCCAAGATTTGGGATTGTCTAGGCGGGGTTCACCCCTCCACTTT.

The chain combines TRBV29-1 with TRBJ2-2; weak D call: TRBD2 (5 bases). The V gene lost 8 bases and the J gene lost 4 bases, with 11 bases spanning the gap. The germline CDR1 and CDR2 sequences are SQVTM and ANQGSEA. The length of the CDR3 is 12 residues. CDR3 loop: CSRGASTGELFF. The CDR3 DNA reads TGCAGCCGGGGAGCCTCCACCGGGGAGCTGTTTTTT.

The V and J genes are TRBV6-1 and TRBJ1-3; tentatively, D is TRBD1 (6 bases). With 3 bases removed from V and 4 bases from J, the gap between germline ends came to 10 bases. Germline CDR1 and CDR2: MNHNS and SASEGT. The CDR3 consists of 14 residues. CDR3 nucleotide sequence: TGTGCCAGCAGTGAGACAGGAAAAGGAAACACCATATATTTT. Protein product: CASSETGKGNTIYF.

About this clonotype itself: The germline gene is not matched at one end of the junction; a read error may be the cause. This chain links TRBV2 with TRBJ2-5; 13 nucleotides align to TRBD2. From germline, CDR1 is SNHLY and CDR2 FYNNEI. This CDR3 contains 16 residues. The CDR3 spells CASSLTGTSGEETQYF. The CDR3 DNA is TGCGCCAGCAGCCTTACCGGGACTAGCGGGGAAGAGACTCAGTACTTC.

This clonotype was picked up many times. This chain connects TRBV15 to TRBJ2-5; D unresolved. CDR1 is LNHNV, CDR2 YYDKDF, per germline (reference sequence). This CDR3 contains 14 residues. Trimming left V 1 base short and J 2 bases short, with 8 bases between. This CDR3 reads CATSRAALQETQYF. CDR3 in DNA: TGTGCCACCAGCAGAGCGGCGCTACAAGAGACCCAGTACTTC. Full variable domain (remainder filled in from reference TRBV15 and TRBJ2-5): DAMVIQNPRYQVTQFGKPVTLSCSQTLNHNVMYWYQQKSSQAPKLLFHYYDKDFNNEADTPDNFQSRRPNTSFCFLDIRSPGLGDTAMYLCATSRAALQETQYFGPGTRLLVL.

This rearrangement joins TRBV5-1 to TRBJ1-2, with D possibly being TRBD1 (5 bases). Germline-derived CDR1 and CDR2 are SGHRS and YFSETQ. The length of the CDR3 is 14 residues. V shed 3 bases and J shed 4 bases, with 13 bases lying between them. The chain's CDR3 is CASSSGRPSYGYTF. In DNA form, the CDR3 reads TGCGCCAGCAGCTCGGGACGGCCTTCCTATGGCTACACCTTC.

The rearrangement joins TRBV29-1 to TRBJ2-2, with TRBD2 matching over 7 bases. This CDR3 is 10 amino acids long. The germline CDR1 and CDR2 sequences are SQVTM and ANQGSEA. V was clipped by 7 bases and J by 7 bases; unmatched bases: 0. The CDR3 spells CSGGGGELFF. The CDR3, as DNA: TGCAGCGGGGGGGGCGGGGAGCTGTTTTTT.

This clonotype was observed a few times. The chain links TRBV19 to TRBJ1-3; no definite D call. Between the trimmed V and J ends, which lost 3 bases and 2 bases, there was a span of 14 bases. The CDR3 runs to 16 residues. The V gene's germline CDR1 is LNHDA and CDR2 SQIVND (reference sequence). As DNA, the CDR3 is TGTGCCAGTAGTATTAGCGAAACCTGGCCTGGAAACACCATATATTTT. Translated, it gives CASSISETWPGNTIYF.

V gene TRBV20-1 combines with J gene TRBJ2-6, with 9 bases matching TRBD2. CDR1 is DFQATT and CDR2 is SNEGSKA in the germline V gene (reference sequence). This CDR3 comprises 17 residues. V was clipped by 4 bases and J by 11 bases; unmatched bases: 18. This CDR3 is CSATLEGGLAGYYVLTF. The CDR3 nucleotides read TGCAGTGCTACCCTAGAAGGGGGGCTAGCGGGGTACTACGTCCTGACTTTC.

This clonotype was detected ten times or more. The chain carries TRBV25-1 and TRBJ1-4, with D possibly being TRBD1 (6 bases). The V and J ends lost 4 bases and 7 bases respectively, with 16 bases between them. CDR1 MGHDK and CDR2 SYGVNS come from the germline V gene. This CDR3 region has 15 residues. CDR3 in amino acids: CASSGTQGWGEKLFF. The DNA for the CDR3 is TGTGCCAGCAGTGGAACACAGGGTTGGGGTGAAAAACTGTTTTTT.

This clonotype has a handful of counts. V gene TRBV20-1 combines with J gene TRBJ1-1; no reliable D call. CDR1 DFQATT and CDR2 SNEGSKA come from the germline V gene (reference sequence). There are 13 residues in the CDR3. Trimming took 3 bases from V and 2 from J, leaving 10 bases between them. This CDR3 is CSASRAINTEAFF. CDR3 nucleotide sequence: TGCAGTGCTAGCCGGGCAATTAACACTGAAGCTTTCTTT.

Only a few counts were recorded for this clonotype. The chain recombines TRBV12-3 or TRBV12-4 with TRBJ1-1; no firm D call. The germline V and J ends were trimmed by 3 bases and 11 bases, with 22 bases remaining between them. The CDR3 runs to 15 residues. In nucleotides, the CDR3 is TGTGCCAGCAGTTTCAGTCCAAATCTAGGCGGCCGCGCTTTCTTT. Protein: CASSFSPNLGGRAFF.

This clonotype was counted a few times. This sequence joins TRBV4-1 and TRBJ2-7, with 11 bases identical to TRBD1. Unmatched junction bases numbered 2, after V lost 3 bases and J lost 4 bases. This CDR3 has 14 amino acids. Germline loops: CDR1 MGHRA, CDR2 YSYEKL. The CDR3 is CASSHRDRGYEQYF. DNA of the CDR3: TGCGCCAGCAGCCACCGGGACAGGGGGTACGAGCAGTACTTC.

This clonotype was detected many times. The chain combines TRBV20-1 with TRBJ2-7; D not certain. This CDR3 has 15 residues. Deletions cut 0 bases from V and 2 bases from J, with 14 bases between. Germline V gives CDR1 DFQATT, CDR2 SNEGSKA (reference sequence). The CDR3 here is CSARDPGRTPYEQYF. The CDR3 region has the DNA TGCAGTGCTAGAGACCCGGGCCGAACGCCCTACGAGCAGTACTTC.

This clonotype was recorded at least ten times. The gene calls are TRBV10-3 and TRBJ1-2; 8 bases map to TRBD1. Unmatched junction bases numbered 1, after V lost 0 bases and J lost 7 bases. Germline CDR1 reads ENHRY; CDR2 reads SYGVKD. The CDR3 is 13 residues long. In DNA form, the CDR3 reads TGTGCCATCAGTGAGTCTGGACAGGGTGGCTACACCTTC. Protein product: CAISESGQGGYTF.

Only one count was recorded for this clonotype. The V and J genes are TRBV24-1 and TRBJ1-2; D possibly corresponds to TRBD1 (5 bases). Germline lookup yields CDR1 KGHDR and CDR2 SFDVKD. The CDR3 totals 14 residues. V lost 4 bases and J 4 bases, leaving 12 bases between the germline ends. This CDR3 is CATSEDQGTYGYTF. The CDR3 DNA reads as TGTGCCACCAGTGAGGATCAGGGAACCTATGGCTACACCTTC.

As to this clonotype: Compared with germline, one end of the junction differs, possibly owing to a read error. This sequence joins TRBV29-1 and TRBJ1-2; D possibly corresponds to TRBD1 (5 bases). This CDR3 is 13 amino acids long. Germline lookup yields CDR1 SQVTM and CDR2 ANQGSEA. CDR3: CSVEAWRGYGYAF. CDR3 sequence (DNA): TGCAGCGTTGAAGCGTGGCGGGGCTATGGCTACGCCTTC.

The chain combines TRBV9 with TRBJ2-2; 7 positions agree with TRBD1. The CDR3 spans 16 residues. Unmatched junction bases numbered 3, after V lost 0 bases and J lost 1 base. The V gene's germline CDR1 is SGDLS and CDR2 YYNGEE. CDR3 amino acids: CASSVEGALNTGELFF. The DNA of the CDR3 is TGTGCCAGCAGCGTAGAGGGGGCGCTGAACACCGGGGAGCTGTTTTTT.